Listed below are T cell receptor beta chains from one sample, sequenced in a study of blood T cell repertoires in COVID-19. The protocol was immunoSEQ multiplex PCR, while the TCRdb copy is restricted to in-frame clones and leaves out a portion. The sample gives some 13,000 clones, roughly 78% of which show up once; roughly a third is in the top ten. Material: peripheral blood. These receptors came from a human donor in a cohort sampled during active COVID-19. Both conserved end residues are part of each CDR3. The order of the fields is V gene, clone size, J gene, D gene, CDR3 DNA, CDR3 protein. A D gene is named only where the DNA matches it firmly. Clone size is given for some rows only: seen once, a few or many times, or a class if the clone is expanded.

TRBV6-5,.,TRBJ1-2,.,TGTGCCAGCAGTTACTCCCGGTCCTTCTATGGCTACACCTTC,CASSYSRSFYGYTF
TRBV7-9,.,TRBJ1-1,.,TGTGCCAGCAGCTTAGCGTTCTCTACAGGGAACACTGAAGCTTTCTTT,CASSLAFSTGNTEAFF
TRBV27,.,TRBJ2-2,TRBD2,TGTGCCAGCAGTTGGCTAGCGGGGGGGCCCGGGGAGCTGTTTTTT,CASSWLAGGPGELFF
TRBV5-4,.,TRBJ2-1,.,TGTGCCAGCAGTAGAGGGTCGGTCGCCATAAATGAGCAGTTCTTC,CASSRGSVAINEQFF
TRBV3-1/TRBV3-2,.,TRBJ2-3,.,TGTGCCAGCAGCGGCTGGGGGCCGGGAGATACGCAGTATTTT,CASSGWGPGDTQYF
TRBV28,once,TRBJ1-2,.,TGTGCCAGCACCTCGGGACGGACTAGCTACACCTTC,CASTSGRTSYTF
TRBV6-5,.,TRBJ2-1,TRBD2,TGTGCCAGCAGTTACTCTAGCGGGGGGGAGACCAATGAGCAGTTCTTC,CASSYSSGGETNEQFF
TRBV5-1,.,TRBJ2-2,.,TGCGCCAGCAGCCTTGCCGGGGAGCTGTTTTTT,CASSLAGELFF
TRBV7-9,.,TRBJ1-2,TRBD1,TGTGCCAGCATCGAAACAGGGGTTGGCTATGGCTACACCTTC,CASIETGVGYGYTF
TRBV3-1/TRBV3-2,once,TRBJ2-7,.,TGTGCCAGCAGCCAGACCTTGCGGGAAGGGGACGAGCAGTACTTC,CASSQTLREGDEQYF
TRBV19,.,TRBJ1-1,TRBD1,TGTGCCAGTAGTCTCGGGACAGGGGGAGTGAACACTGAAGCTTTCTTT,CASSLGTGGVNTEAFF
TRBV6-5,.,TRBJ2-4,TRBD1,TGTGCCAGCAGTCCCGACAGGGGTGAGGACATTCAGTACTTC,CASSPDRGEDIQYF